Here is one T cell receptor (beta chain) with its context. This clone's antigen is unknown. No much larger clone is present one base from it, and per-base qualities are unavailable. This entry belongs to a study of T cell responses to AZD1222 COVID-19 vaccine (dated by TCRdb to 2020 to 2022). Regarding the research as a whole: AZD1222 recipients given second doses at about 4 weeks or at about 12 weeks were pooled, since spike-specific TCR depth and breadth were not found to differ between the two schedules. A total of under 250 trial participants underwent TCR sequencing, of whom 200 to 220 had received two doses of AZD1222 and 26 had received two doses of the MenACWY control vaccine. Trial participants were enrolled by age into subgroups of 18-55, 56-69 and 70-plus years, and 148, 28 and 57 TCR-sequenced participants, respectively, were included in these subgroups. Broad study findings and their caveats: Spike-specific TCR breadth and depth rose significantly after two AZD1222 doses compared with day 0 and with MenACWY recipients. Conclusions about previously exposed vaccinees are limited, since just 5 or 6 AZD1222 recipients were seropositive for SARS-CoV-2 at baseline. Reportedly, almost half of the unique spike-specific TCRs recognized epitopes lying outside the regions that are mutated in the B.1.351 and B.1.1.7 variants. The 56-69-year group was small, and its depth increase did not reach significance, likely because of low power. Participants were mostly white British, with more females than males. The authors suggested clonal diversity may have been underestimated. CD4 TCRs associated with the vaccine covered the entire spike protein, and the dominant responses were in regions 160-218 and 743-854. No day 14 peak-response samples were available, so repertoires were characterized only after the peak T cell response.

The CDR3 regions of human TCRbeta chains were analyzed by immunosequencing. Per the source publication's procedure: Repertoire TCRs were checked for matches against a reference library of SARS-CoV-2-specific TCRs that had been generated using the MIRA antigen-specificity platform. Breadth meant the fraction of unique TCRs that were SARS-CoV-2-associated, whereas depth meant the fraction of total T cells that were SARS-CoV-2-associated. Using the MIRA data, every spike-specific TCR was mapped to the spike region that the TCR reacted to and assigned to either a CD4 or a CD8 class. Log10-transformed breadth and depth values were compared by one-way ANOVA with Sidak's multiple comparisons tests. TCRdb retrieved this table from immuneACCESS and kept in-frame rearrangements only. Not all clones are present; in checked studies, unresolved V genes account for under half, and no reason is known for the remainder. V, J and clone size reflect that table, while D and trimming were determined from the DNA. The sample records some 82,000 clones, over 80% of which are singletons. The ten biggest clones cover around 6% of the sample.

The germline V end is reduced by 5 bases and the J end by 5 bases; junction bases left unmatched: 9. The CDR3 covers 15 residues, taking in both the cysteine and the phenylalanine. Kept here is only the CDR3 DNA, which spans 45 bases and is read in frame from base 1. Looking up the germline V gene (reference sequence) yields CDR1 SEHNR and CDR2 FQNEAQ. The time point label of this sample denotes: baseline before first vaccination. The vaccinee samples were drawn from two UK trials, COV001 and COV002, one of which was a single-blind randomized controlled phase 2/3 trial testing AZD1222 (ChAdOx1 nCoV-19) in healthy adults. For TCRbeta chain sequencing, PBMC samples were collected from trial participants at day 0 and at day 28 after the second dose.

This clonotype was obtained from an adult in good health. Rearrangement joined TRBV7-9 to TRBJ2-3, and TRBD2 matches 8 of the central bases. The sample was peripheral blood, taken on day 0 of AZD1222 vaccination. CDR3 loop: CASSPGLGGIDTQYF. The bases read TGTGCCAGCAGCCCGGGACTAGGAGGGATAGATACGCAGTATTTT.